The 19 T cell receptor beta chains given below trace back to one sample, sequenced in a study of identical twins' blood T cells. TCRdb re-called the 5' RACE reads with MiXCR, one entry per CDR3 protein. The sample has 400,000 or so distinct CDR3 sequences, around 30% seen once. Sequenced: PBMCs. The receptors here all came from a woman between 18 and 55 years old in good health.

V usage is TRBV20-1 and J usage is TRBJ2-3; D may be TRBD1 (6 bases). From germline, CDR1 is DFQATT and CDR2 SNEGSKA (reference sequence). V lost 5 bases to trimming and J lost 0 bases, with 12 bases between them. The CDR3 extends over 14 amino acids. CDR3 DNA: TGCAGTGCTGGGGGCGGATTAAGCACAGATACGCAGTATTTT. Translation gives CSAGGGLSTDTQYF.

The table lists this clonotype with a few counts. The chain joins TRBV12-3 or TRBV12-4 to TRBJ2-1; 13 bases align to TRBD2. CDR3 length: 13 residues. V lost 4 bases to trimming and J lost 12 bases; unmatched junction nucleotides: 3. Written as DNA, the CDR3 is TGTGCCAGCAGTTCGGGACTAGCGGGGCCGCAGTTCTTC. As protein: CASSSGLAGPQFF.

V gene TRBV20-1 combines with J gene TRBJ1-5; D may be TRBD1 (6 bases). Germline V gives CDR1 DFQATT, CDR2 SNEGSKA (reference sequence). CDR3 length: 14 residues. V lost 5 bases, J lost 15 bases, and 26 bases lay in between. The CDR3 reads CSAGRTENNQTRHF. In DNA form, the CDR3 reads TGCAGTGCTGGACGGACAGAAAACAATCAGACCCGGCATTTT.

The CDR3 coding sequence is TGTGCCAGCAGCTTAGATGGGGAACCCGGGGAGCTGTTTTTT. As protein: CASSLDGEPGELFF. This rearrangement joins TRBV7-7 to TRBJ2-2, with D hard to call. Germline assignment: CDR1 SSHAT and CDR2 FNYEAQ (reference sequence). The ends were cut back, 1 base at V and 6 bases at J, with 9 bases in the middle. The CDR3 is made up of 14 amino acids.

This clonotype appeared many times. The chain recombines TRBV11-2 with TRBJ2-1; D not certain. This CDR3 comprises 12 residues. Germline CDR1 SGHAT, CDR2 FQNNGV. Trimming shortened V by 3 bases and J by 11 bases, and 11 bases separated the two germline ends. CDR3 loop: CASSFGFSKQFF. CDR3 nucleotide sequence: TGTGCCAGCAGCTTTGGGTTCTCCAAGCAGTTCTTC.

This clonotype was observed a few times. The chain joins TRBV19 to TRBJ2-1; D might be TRBD1 (5 bases). V gave up 3 bases and J gave up 7 bases, with 13 bases separating them. Germline CDR1 reads LNHDA; CDR2 reads SQIVND (reference sequence). This CDR3 comprises 14 residues. The CDR3 DNA reads as TGTGCCAGTAGTATTAGGTCTAAGGGGAATGAGCAGTTCTTC. It yields the protein CASSIRSKGNEQFF.

In nucleotides, the CDR3 is TGCAGTGCTAGAGTCGGGACTAGGTCCGGCCACAATGAGCAGTTCTTC. Protein: CSARVGTRSGHNEQFF. This sequence joins TRBV20-1 and TRBJ2-1; 8 nucleotides align to TRBD2. Germline-derived CDR1 and CDR2 are DFQATT and SNEGSKA (reference sequence). Trimming cost V 1 base and J 5 bases; bases outside gene matches: 10. The CDR3 is 16 amino acids.

This clonotype was detected only a few times. The chain is built from TRBV4-2 and TRBJ2-2; D not resolved. V dropped 4 bases and J dropped 5 bases, with 14 bases sitting between them. Germline V gene sequence: CDR1 LGHNA, CDR2 YNFKEQ. The CDR3 is 15 amino acids. The CDR3 DNA reads as TGTGCCAGCAGCCCGAGTAAACTTGGGACCGGGGAGCTGTTTTTT. Residues: CASSPSKLGTGELFF.

The chain has TRBV20-1 and TRBJ2-5, with D maybe TRBD1 (5 bases). CDR1 is DFQATT, CDR2 SNEGSKA, per germline (reference sequence). The V gene lost 3 bases and the J gene lost 5 bases, with 19 bases spanning the gap. The CDR3 has 15 residues. Here the CDR3 DNA reads TGCAGTGCTAGGTCGGCCAGGGTCCGTACGGAGACCCAGTACTTC. It translates to CSARSARVRTETQYF.

The CDR3 is CASSLGPLKAFF. The DNA of the CDR3 is TGTGCCAGCAGCTTAGGGCCACTGAAGGCTTTCTTT. The gene calls are TRBV7-9 and TRBJ1-1; D remains ambiguous. The CDR3 has 12 amino acids. Trimming removed 1 base from V and 11 bases from J, with 11 bases in between. The germline gives CDR1 SEHNR, CDR2 FQNEAQ (reference sequence).

This clonotype was seen more than once but under ten times. This chain uses TRBV10-3 with TRBJ1-5; D is ambiguous. V was shortened by 3 bases and J by 0 bases, with 12 bases between the two germline ends. In germline, CDR1 is ENHRY, CDR2 SYGVKD. This CDR3 region has 16 residues. For the CDR3, the DNA is TGTGCCATCAGTGAAGGGCAGCATTATAGCAATCAGCCCCAGCATTTT. Amino acids: CAISEGQHYSNQPQHF.

V is TRBV6-6 and J is TRBJ1-3; D is unresolved. The germline V gene has CDR1 MNHNY and CDR2 SVGAGI (reference sequence). This CDR3 is 13 amino acids long. Trimming removed 5 bases at V and 2 bases at J, with 7 bases between. The CDR3 here is CASSTRAGNTIYF. The CDR3 bases are TGTGCCAGCAGTACGAGGGCTGGAAACACCATATATTTT.

This clonotype has a handful of counts. The J gene is TRBJ2-2, the V gene TRBV2; 8 nucleotides agree with TRBD2. Unmatched junction bases numbered 3, after V lost 6 bases and J lost 3 bases. The CDR3 contains 14 residues. Looked up from germline, CDR1 is SNHLY and CDR2 is FYNNEI. CDR3 bases: TGTGCCAGCAGGGAGCGGGGGTACACCGGGGAGCTGTTTTTT. Protein sequence: CASRERGYTGELFF. The full variable domain, completed using reference TRBV2 and TRBJ2-2, is EPEVTQTPSHQVTQMGQEVILRCVPISNHLYFYWYRQILGQKVEFLVSFYNNEISEKSEIFDDQFSVERPDGSNFTLKIRSTKLEDSAMYFCASRERGYTGELFFGEGSRLTVL.

In this sample, this clonotype turned up a few times. The CDR3 DNA follows: TGCGCCAGCAGCTTGGCCGAAGGGGAGCTGTTTTTT. It yields the protein CASSLAEGELFF. The gene calls are TRBV5-1 and TRBJ2-2; D not certain. The CDR3 is 12 residues long. Germline values: CDR1 SGHRS, CDR2 YFSETQ. V was trimmed by 0 bases and J by 8 bases, leaving 5 bases between them.

The chain recombines TRBV19 with TRBJ2-2; the match to TRBD2 covers 8 bases. V lost 6 bases to trimming and J lost 4 bases; unmatched junction nucleotides: 4. Germline CDR1 is LNHDA and CDR2 is SQIVND (reference sequence). The CDR3 sequence is 14 residues long. CDR3: CASSLAGLTGELFF. The CDR3, as DNA: TGTGCCAGTAGCCTAGCGGGCCTCACCGGGGAGCTGTTTTTT.

This clonotype turned up a few times. The chain links TRBV29-1 to TRBJ2-3; 10 bases line up with TRBD2. Looked up from germline, CDR1 is SQVTM and CDR2 is ANQGSEA. Unmatched junction bases numbered 21, after V lost 6 bases and J lost 0 bases. The CDR3 runs 20 residues. CDR3 in DNA: TGCAGCGTCCTTTTTGGGACTAGCGCAATCCCATCCTCTAGCACAGATACGCAGTATTTT. This sequence encodes CSVLFGTSAIPSSSTDTQYF.

The genes are TRBV28 and TRBJ1-2; perhaps TRBD1 as D (6 bases). V shed 4 bases and J shed 0 bases, with 18 bases lying between them. CDR3 length: 17 residues. Germline V gene sequence: CDR1 MDHEN, CDR2 SYDVKM. In DNA form, the CDR3 reads TGTGCCAGCAGTTCTCACCGGGGGGCAAATGCTAACTATGGCTACACCTTC. Translation gives CASSSHRGANANYGYTF.

This clonotype has more than one count but fewer than ten. The chain is built from TRBV12-5 and TRBJ1-3; D not certain. Trimming left V 6 bases short and J 0 bases short, with 3 bases between. Looked up from germline, CDR1 is LGHNT and CDR2 is FRNRAP. This CDR3 region has 12 residues. Here the CDR3 DNA reads TGTGCTAGTGGGAACTCTGGAAACACCATATATTTT. As protein: CASGNSGNTIYF.

As concerns this clonotype: No conserved phenylalanine or tryptophan ends this CDR3, so it is likely a read error. This chain connects TRBV11-2 to TRBJ1-1, with TRBD1 matching 9 bases. The CDR3 is made up of 16 amino acids. The V gene end was trimmed by 3 bases and the J gene end by 6 bases; junction bases not matched to a gene: 11. CDR1 SGHAT and CDR2 FQNNGV come from the germline V gene. CDR3 DNA: TGTGCCAGCAGCTTCCCGGGACAGGGTTTTCAGTCTGAAGCTTTCCTT. Translated, it gives CASSFPGQGFQSEAFL.